This T cell receptor beta chain was identified during a study of CD8 T cells in Susac syndrome. Sequencing of TCR beta was carried out in blood CD8+ and CD4+ T cells. The CD8+ and CD4+ T cells were isolated magnetically using a negative isolation approach, whereas the TEMRA cells were enriched by FACS. Germline V gene data show CDR1 as SGHDT and CDR2 as YYEEEE. The CDR3 spans 16 residues. The ends lost 0 bases at V and 7 bases at J; junction bases unmatched: 6. The RNA, roughly 0.5 to 1 ug, was put through reverse transcription using random hexamers. An immunoSEQ multiplex PCR amplified TCR beta CDR3 over 54 Vbeta and 13 Jbeta. One entry per CDR3 protein, called by TCRdb with MiXCR from the immunoSEQ multiplex PCR reads. The sample shows some 400,000 distinct CDR3 sequences, approximately 85% of them seen only once.

This receptor was identified in a human donor with multiple sclerosis. Sequenced: CD8+ T cells from PBMCs. The chain has TRBV5-6 and TRBJ2-1, with 11 bases lining up with TRBD1. For the CDR3, the DNA is TGTGCCAGCAGCTTGGGATCCGGGACAGGGGGGAATGAGCAGTTCTTC. Translated: CASSLGSGTGGNEQFF.